Listed here are 5 T cell receptor beta chains from one sample, sequenced in a study of identical twins (dated by TCRdb to the mid-2010s). Library construction relied on 5' RACE. This sample was sequenced with an Illumina HiSeq 2000. TCRdb ran its own pipeline on the public reads, namely fastp trimming at Q25 and MiXCR clone calling, and kept in-frame beta chains. Every CDR3 protein is listed once, alongside the most common genes and DNA of its rows. Here the sample has roughly 1.6 million distinct CDR3 sequences; about 32% occur a single time. The ten largest clonotypes hold approximately 0.25% of the sample. Sequences were obtained from cord blood. All receptors come from a newborn girl in good health.

J is TRBJ2-2 and V is TRBV5-1; no reliable D call. The CDR3 is made up of 13 amino acids. Germline V gene lookup returns CDR1 SGHRS and CDR2 YFSETQ. Trimming shortened V by 7 bases and J by 2 bases, and 9 bases separated the two germline ends. CDR3 residues: CASANANTGELFF. The CDR3 DNA sequence: TGCGCCAGCGCCAACGCAAACACCGGGGAGCTGTTTTTT.

The V and J genes are TRBV28 and TRBJ2-5, with unresolved D. The better agreement between TRBJ2-7 and the DNA end casts doubt on the J call. The CDR3 has 16 amino acids. Germline V CDR1 and CDR2: MDHEN, SYDVKM. CDR3 sequence reads: CASSFFGQLLSYEQYF. In DNA form, the CDR3 reads TGTGCCAGCAGTTTCTTTGGCCAACTCCTTTCCTACGAGCAGTACTTC.

The rearrangement links TRBV20-1 to TRBJ1-1; D gene uncertain. This CDR3 spans 16 amino acids. Germline V gene sequence: CDR1 DFQATT, CDR2 SNEGSKA (reference sequence). Trimming cost V 0 bases and J 1 base, with 15 bases left between them. The CDR3 loop is CSARDLWAGENTEAFF. In DNA form, the CDR3 reads TGCAGTGCTAGAGATCTCTGGGCGGGCGAGAACACTGAAGCTTTCTTT.

A few counts support this clonotype. The chain joins TRBV28 to TRBJ1-1; D is undetermined. This CDR3 is built from 12 residues. The germline V gene has CDR1 MDHEN and CDR2 SYDVKM. Trimming stripped 6 bases from V and 7 bases from J, with 12 bases between. CDR3 region: CASSEQSREAFF. The CDR3 nucleotides read TGTGCCAGCAGCGAACAGAGTCGTGAAGCTTTCTTT.

The J gene is TRBJ2-5, the V gene TRBV25-1; TRBD1 matches 8 bases. V was clipped by 1 base and J by 4 bases; unmatched bases: 8. Germline CDR1 MGHDK, CDR2 SYGVNS. The CDR3 spans 16 residues. The DNA for the CDR3 is TGTGCCAGCAGTGAATTCCCAGGGGGCCTGATAGAGACCCAGTACTTC. Its translation: CASSEFPGGLIETQYF. Drawing the rest from reference TRBV25-1 and TRBJ2-5, the complete variable domain is EADIYQTPRYLVIGTGKKITLECSQTMGHDKMYWYQQDPGMELHLIHYSYGVNSTEKGDLSSESTVSRIRTEHFPLTLESARPSHTSQYLCASSEFPGGLIETQYFGPGTRLLVL.